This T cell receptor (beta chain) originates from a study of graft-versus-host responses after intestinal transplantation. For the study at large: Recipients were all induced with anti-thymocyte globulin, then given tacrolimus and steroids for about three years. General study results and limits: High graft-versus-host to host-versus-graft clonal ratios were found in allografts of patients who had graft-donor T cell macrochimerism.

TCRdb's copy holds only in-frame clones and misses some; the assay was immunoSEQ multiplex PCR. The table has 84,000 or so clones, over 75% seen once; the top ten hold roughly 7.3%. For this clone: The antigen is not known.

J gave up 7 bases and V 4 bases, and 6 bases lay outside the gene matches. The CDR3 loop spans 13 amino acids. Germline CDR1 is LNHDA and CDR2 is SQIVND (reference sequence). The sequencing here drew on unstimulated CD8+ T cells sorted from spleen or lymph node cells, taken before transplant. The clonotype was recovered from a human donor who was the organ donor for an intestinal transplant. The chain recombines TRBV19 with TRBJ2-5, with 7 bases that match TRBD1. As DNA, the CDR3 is TGTGCCAGTAGTACGGGACAGTCAAGGACCCAGTACTTC. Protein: CASSTGQSRTQYF.